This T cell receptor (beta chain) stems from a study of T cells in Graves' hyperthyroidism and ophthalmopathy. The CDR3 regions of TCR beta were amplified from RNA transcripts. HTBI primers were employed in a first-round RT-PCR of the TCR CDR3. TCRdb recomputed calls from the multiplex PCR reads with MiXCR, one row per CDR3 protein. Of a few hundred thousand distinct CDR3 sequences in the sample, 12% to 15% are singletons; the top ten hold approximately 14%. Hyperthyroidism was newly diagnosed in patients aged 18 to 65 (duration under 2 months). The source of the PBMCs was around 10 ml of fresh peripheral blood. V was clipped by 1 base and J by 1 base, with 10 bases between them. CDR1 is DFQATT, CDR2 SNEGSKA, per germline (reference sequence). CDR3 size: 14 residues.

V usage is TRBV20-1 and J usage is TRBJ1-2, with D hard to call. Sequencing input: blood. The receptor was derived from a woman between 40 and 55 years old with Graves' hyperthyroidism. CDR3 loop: CSARGYSNNYGYTF. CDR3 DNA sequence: TGCAGTGCTAGAGGGTACAGCAATAACTATGGCTACACCTTC.